This T cell receptor beta chain was recorded in a study of blood T cell repertoires in COVID-19. V was pared by 3 bases and J by 8 bases, with 11 bases of the junction left unmatched. Germline-derived CDR1 and CDR2 are SGHNT and YYREEE (reference sequence). There are 15 residues in the CDR3. Original data processing: For nucleated cells, counts were estimated from reference gene primer amplification. Libraries were prepared by immunoSEQ multiplex PCR; TCRdb keeps only in-frame clonotypes and omits some of them. Clone size and V and J calls were adopted from that table, with D and trimming inferred from the DNA. This sample has about 240,000 clones, with approximately 80% found just once. The Seattle patients, enrolled during active infection, were followed longitudinally.

The chain uses TRBV5-4 and TRBJ2-1; 7 bases agree with TRBD2. The sequence was obtained from a woman of 80 years or more with COVID-19, enrolled during active disease. The sample consisted of peripheral blood. CDR3: CASSWGGLGGDEQFF. CDR3 sequence (DNA): TGTGCCAGCAGCTGGGGGGGACTCGGAGGCGATGAGCAGTTCTTC.